The following is a T cell receptor beta chain sequence with its context. Some clones are missing from TCRdb's copy, which holds only in-frame ones; the method was immunoSEQ multiplex PCR. This repertoire shows about 750 clones, around 40% found once; its top ten account for about 10%. This record comes from a study of PD-L1 blockade in urothelial cancer. This CDR3 contains 14 residues. Trimming took 1 base from V and 1 from J, leaving 8 bases between them. Looked up from germline, CDR1 is LNHNV and CDR2 is YYDKDF (reference sequence). The sequence came from a man between 50 and 59 years old with urothelial cancer. The sample here was tumor tissue, taken before atezolizumab (anti-PD-L1) treatment. The genes are TRBV15 and TRBJ2-7; D may match TRBD1 or TRBD2 (6 bases each). CDR3 DNA: TGTGCCACCAGCAGAGGGGGGGCTTCCTACGAGCAGTACTTC. It is translated as CATSRGGASYEQYF.